This is a list of T cell receptor beta chains from one sample in a study of blood T cells in healthy people across ages. TCRdb processed the 5' RACE reads anew with MiXCR; each CDR3 protein has one entry. The repertoire holds 800,000 to 1,000,000 distinct CDR3 sequences, with 40% to 60% as singletons. Sequencing was done on a sample of blood. The source of these receptors is a man aged 30 to 39 in good health. Both conserved end residues are part of each CDR3. D genes are given only for firm matches. Where a row states a size, it is once, few, many or the class of an expanded clone; other rows omit it.

TRBV7-2,.,TRBJ2-1,.,CASSLALTAPHEQFF,TGTGCCAGCAGCTTAGCGCTAACTGCGCCCCATGAGCAGTTCTTC
TRBV6-6,TRBD1,TRBJ2-7,.,CASSEQGEAYEQYF,TGTGCCAGCAGCGAACAGGGGGAGGCCTACGAGCAGTACTTC
TRBV4-1,TRBD1,TRBJ1-2,.,CASSSREGDSTNYGYTF,TGCGCCAGCAGCTCCCGGGAGGGGGACAGCACTAACTATGGCTACACCTTC
TRBV12-3/TRBV12-4,.,TRBJ2-1,few,CASSFEDGNEQFF,TGTGCCAGCAGTTTCGAGGACGGCAATGAGCAGTTCTTC
TRBV20-1,TRBD1,TRBJ2-7,.,CSARDWDRVPYEQYF,TGCAGTGCACGAGACTGGGACAGGGTCCCCTACGAGCAGTACTTC
TRBV6-2/TRBV6-3,TRBD2,TRBJ2-1,many,CASRETSGRPKQFF,TGTGCCAGCCGGGAAACTAGCGGCCGACCTAAGCAGTTCTTC
TRBV6-2/TRBV6-3,.,TRBJ2-7,.,CASSSPTGKSSYEQYF,TGTGCCAGCAGTTCTCCGACAGGCAAGAGCTCCTACGAGCAGTACTTC
TRBV12-3/TRBV12-4,.,TRBJ2-5,few,CASRSRDTLAETQYF,TGTGCCAGCAGATCCCGGGACACCCTCGCAGAGACCCAGTACTTC
TRBV7-2,TRBD2,TRBJ2-5,many,CASSLASGPQETQYF,TGTGCCAGCAGCTTGGCTAGCGGGCCCCAAGAGACCCAGTACTTC
TRBV12-3/TRBV12-4,TRBD2,TRBJ2-1,few,CASSLGLAGTYNEQFF,TGTGCCAGCAGTTTGGGGCTAGCGGGGACCTACAATGAGCAGTTCTTC
TRBV7-9,.,TRBJ2-3,.,CASSIRAPLMGQYF,TGTGCCAGCAGCATACGTGCACCACTCATGGGGCAGTATTTT
TRBV12-3/TRBV12-4,TRBD1,TRBJ2-7,few,CASSSSMDRASYEQYF,TGTGCCAGCAGTTCATCCATGGACAGGGCCTCCTACGAGCAGTACTTC
TRBV6-5,.,TRBJ2-7,.,CASSGDASYEQYF,TGTGCCAGCAGTGGGGACGCCTCCTACGAGCAGTACTTC
TRBV7-9,TRBD1,TRBJ1-2,few,CASSDRDHGYTF,TGTGCCAGCAGCGACAGGGACCATGGTTACACCTTC
TRBV5-1,TRBD2,TRBJ2-3,many,CASSWRTSGTDTQYF,TGCGCCAGCAGCTGGCGGACTAGCGGCACAGATACGCAGTATTTT
TRBV29-1,TRBD2,TRBJ2-3,once,CSAQGLAGVTDTQYF,TGCAGCGCTCAGGGACTAGCGGGGGTCACAGATACGCAGTATTTT
TRBV29-1,TRBD1,TRBJ1-5,few,CSVRQGALDQPQHF,TGCAGCGTAAGACAGGGGGCGCTGGATCAGCCCCAGCATTTT
TRBV18,TRBD1,TRBJ2-1,.,CASSPPWTGGSYNEQFF,TGTGCCAGCTCACCACCCTGGACAGGGGGCTCCTACAATGAGCAGTTCTTC
TRBV12-3/TRBV12-4,TRBD1,TRBJ2-6,.,CASSFASGGVGANVLTF,TGTGCCAGCAGTTTTGCCTCAGGGGGCGTTGGGGCCAACGTCCTGACTTTC
TRBV2,.,TRBJ1-2,.,CASSGHFYGYTF,TGTGCCAGCAGTGGACACTTCTATGGCTACACCTTC
TRBV5-1,TRBD2,TRBJ2-1,.,CASSLGTTGGQNEQFF,TGCGCCAGCAGCTTAGGTACAACGGGGGGGCAGAATGAGCAGTTCTTC
TRBV11-2,TRBD2,TRBJ2-1,.,CASSPSGTSSGEQFF,TGTGCCAGCAGCCCATCCGGGACTAGCTCCGGTGAGCAGTTCTTC
TRBV27,.,TRBJ2-3,.,CASRENTDTQYF,TGTGCCAGCAGGGAAAACACAGATACGCAGTATTTT
TRBV7-2,TRBD2,TRBJ2-3,.,CASSRGLAYDTQYF,TGTGCCAGCAGCCGGGGACTAGCATACGATACGCAGTATTTT
TRBV6-5,TRBD2,TRBJ2-7,.,CASSRTSGGISYEQYF,TGTGCCAGCAGTAGGACTAGCGGGGGGATCTCCTACGAGCAGTACTTC
TRBV29-1,.,TRBJ1-2,.,CSVEGFETTYGYTF,TGCAGCGTTGAAGGATTTGAGACCACCTATGGCTACACCTTC
TRBV20-1,.,TRBJ1-1,.,CSARGRAEAFF,TGCAGTGCTAGAGGGAGAGCTGAAGCTTTCTTT
TRBV11-3,.,TRBJ1-1,many,CASSLAPDKNTEAFF,TGTGCCAGCAGCTTAGCCCCCGACAAGAACACTGAAGCTTTCTTT
TRBV5-1,TRBD1,TRBJ2-2,.,CASSLDTGGRSGELFF,TGCGCCAGCAGCTTGGATACAGGGGGGAGATCCGGGGAGCTGTTTTTT
TRBV7-3,.,TRBJ1-2,.,CASSLTPPREDGYTF,TGTGCCAGCAGCTTAACCCCCCCCAGGGAGGATGGCTACACCTTC
TRBV5-1,TRBD2,TRBJ2-3,few,CASSLASGGARTDTQYF,TGCGCCAGCAGCTTGGCTAGCGGGGGGGCCCGGACCGATACGCAGTATTTT
TRBV6-1,.,TRBJ2-3,.,CASSTDRDTQYF,TGTGCCAGCAGTACGGACAGAGATACGCAGTATTTT
TRBV2,.,TRBJ2-1,.,CASEDSPVYNEQFF,TGTGCCAGTGAGGACAGTCCCGTCTACAATGAGCAGTTCTTC
TRBV4-3,TRBD2,TRBJ2-1,many,CASSQDKGLAGFGQFF,TGCGCCAGCAGCCAAGATAAGGGACTAGCGGGGTTCGGGCAGTTCTTC
TRBV5-1,.,TRBJ1-1,.,CASSLEGGTNTEAFF,TGCGCCAGCAGCTTGGAGGGCGGGACGAACACTGAAGCTTTCTTT
TRBV15,.,TRBJ1-3,once,CATSRDAFSGNTIYF,TGTGCCACCAGCAGAGATGCGTTCTCTGGAAACACCATATATTTT
TRBV7-9,.,TRBJ2-7,few,CASSSYIYEQYF,TGTGCCAGCAGCTCGTACATCTACGAGCAGTACTTC
TRBV5-1,TRBD2,TRBJ2-3,.,CASSLHSGGPGDTQYF,TGCGCCAGCAGTCTCCATAGCGGGGGGCCGGGAGATACGCAGTATTTT
TRBV4-1,.,TRBJ2-1,many,CASSQPASNEQFF,TGCGCCAGCAGCCAACCAGCTAGCAATGAGCAGTTCTTC
TRBV11-2,TRBD1,TRBJ1-4,.,CASSLFSTGLRATNEKLFF,TGTGCCAGCAGCTTATTCTCGACAGGGCTGAGGGCAACTAATGAAAAACTGTTTTTT
TRBV9,.,TRBJ2-7,.,CASSAGHLYNEQYF,TGTGCCAGCAGCGCGGGACACTTATACAATGAGCAGTACTTC
TRBV12-3/TRBV12-4,.,TRBJ2-7,.,CVSSLSATYEQYF,TGTGTCAGCAGTTTATCGGCTACCTACGAGCAGTACTTC
TRBV6-2/TRBV6-3,.,TRBJ2-3,few,CASSYRQGSDTQYF,TGTGCCAGCAGTTACCGGCAGGGGTCAGATACGCAGTATTTT
TRBV30,TRBD1,TRBJ2-3,.,CAWSTGGAGDTQYF,TGTGCCTGGAGCACAGGGGGTGCAGGGGATACGCAGTATTTT
TRBV7-7,TRBD1,TRBJ2-7,few,CASSVSHPGTGGEEQYF,TGTGCTAGCAGCGTATCACATCCCGGGACAGGGGGCGAAGAGCAGTACTTC
TRBV10-3,TRBD2,TRBJ2-1,.,CAITRSRGGARNNEQFF,TGTGCCATCACCCGAAGTCGCGGGGGGGCCAGGAACAATGAGCAGTTCTTC
TRBV19,TRBD2,TRBJ2-1,.,CASRVTSGGYNEQFF,TGTGCCAGTAGGGTGACTAGCGGGGGCTACAATGAGCAGTTCTTC
TRBV28,.,TRBJ1-2,.,CASSLVFYGYTF,TGTGCCAGCAGCCTCGTTTTCTATGGCTACACCTTC
TRBV29-1,TRBD1,TRBJ2-7,.,CSVVWTGRYEQYF,TGCAGCGTTGTATGGACAGGGAGGTACGAGCAGTACTTC
TRBV4-2,.,TRBJ2-3,few,CASSQDSTSTDTQYF,TGTGCCAGCAGCCAAGACAGTACTAGCACAGATACGCAGTATTTT
TRBV10-3,.,TRBJ2-5,.,CAISESGGLGETQYF,TGTGCCATCAGTGAGTCCGGTGGGTTAGGAGAGACCCAGTACTTC
TRBV28,TRBD2,TRBJ2-7,.,CASSLVSGRANVIEQYF,TGTGCCAGCAGTTTAGTTAGCGGGAGGGCCAACGTCATCGAGCAGTACTTC
TRBV6-5,TRBD1,TRBJ2-5,few,CASSYSRGGEETQYF,TGTGCCAGCAGTTACTCGAGAGGGGGCGAGGAGACCCAGTACTTC